One and the same sample provided the 5 T cell receptor beta chains below, sequenced in a study of response to subunit inactivated influenza vaccine. TCRdb fed the RT-PCR reads into MiXCR, producing one record per CDR3 protein. The repertoire holds 560,000 or so distinct CDR3 sequences, with approximately 7.7% as singletons. The sample consisted of PBMCs from blood, taken around 25 months after vaccination. The receptor source for this set is a man aged 50 to 75 who received an inactivated influenza vaccine.

Ten or more counts support this clonotype. V is TRBV7-9 and J is TRBJ2-5, with D unclear. Looked up from germline, CDR1 is SEHNR and CDR2 is FQNEAQ (reference sequence). V was shortened by 5 bases and J by 5 bases, with 15 bases between the two germline ends. This CDR3 contains 14 residues. As DNA, the CDR3 is TGTGCCAGCAGCCAGGACCCTACACGGGAGACCCAGTACTTC. The encoded protein is CASSQDPTRETQYF.

This clonotype was recorded at least ten times. The chain combines TRBV27 with TRBJ2-1; 11 positions agree with TRBD2. V lost 2 bases and J lost 3; bases outside the gene matches: 9. CDR1 and CDR2 from the germline V gene are MNHEY and SMNVEV (reference sequence). This CDR3 contains 18 residues. This CDR3 is CASSLAPLTSGNYNEQFF. The CDR3 bases are TGTGCCAGCAGTTTAGCCCCACTGACTAGCGGGAACTACAATGAGCAGTTCTTC.

The chain uses TRBV7-3 and TRBJ2-7; D unresolved. The germline V gene has CDR1 SGHTA and CDR2 FQGTGA. Deletions cut 0 bases from V and 6 bases from J, with 6 bases between. The CDR3 length is 12 residues. This CDR3 is CASSLTPGEQYF. The CDR3 DNA sequence: TGTGCCAGCAGCTTAACTCCGGGCGAGCAGTACTTC. Full variable domain (rest looked up from reference TRBV7-3 and TRBJ2-7): GAGVSQTPSNKVTEKGKYVELRCDPISGHTALYWYRQSLGQGPEFLIYFQGTGAADDSGLPNDRFFAVRPEGSVSTLKIQRTERGDSAVYLCASSLTPGEQYFGPGTRLTVT.

The chain carries TRBV10-3 and TRBJ2-7; 15 bases fit TRBD2. The CDR3 is made up of 17 amino acids. Germline trimming cut 6 bases from V and 5 bases from J; bases unmatched to any gene: 11. Germline assignment: CDR1 ENHRY and CDR2 SYGVKD. This chain's CDR3 is CAIRPWTSGRARDEQYF. The DNA for the CDR3 is TGTGCCATCAGACCTTGGACTAGCGGGAGGGCCAGGGACGAGCAGTACTTC.

The rearrangement links TRBV4-2 to TRBJ1-1; no reliable D call. Germline loops: CDR1 LGHNA, CDR2 YNFKEQ. The CDR3 is 16 amino acids. Trimming shortened V by 6 bases and J by 2 bases, and 19 bases separated the two germline ends. The CDR3 is CASSHISGKENTEAFF. CDR3 nucleotide sequence: TGTGCCAGCAGTCATATATCAGGCAAGGAAAACACTGAAGCTTTCTTT.